This T cell receptor (beta chain) comes out of a study of cytotoxic CD8 clonotypes in ibrutinib-treated CLL. Study overall: Responses: 24 partial, 2 complete; after median around 68 months, around 15 stayed remitted, 12 progressed. Per sample, productive templates averaged 255,043 and productive rearrangements averaged approximately 87,000.

In its sample, this clone was seen once. Sequenced by immunoSEQ multiplex PCR; TCRdb stores in-frame clones only, minus some. The sample lists 110,000 to 150,000 clones; roughly three quarters were seen once. This clonotype was sampled from a human donor with chronic lymphocytic leukemia. The starting material was PBMCs, obtained after 12 months of ibrutinib treatment.

This chain's CDR3 is CASTREGDEQFF. CDR3 DNA sequence: TGCGCCAGCACGAGGGAGGGCGATGAGCAGTTCTTC. This chain links TRBV5-1 with TRBJ2-1; 7 nucleotides align to TRBD2. V was clipped by 6 bases and J by 8 bases; unmatched bases: 5. Germline values: CDR1 SGHRS, CDR2 YFSETQ. CDR3 size: 12 residues. Full variable domain (outside the CDR3, taken from reference TRBV5-1 and TRBJ2-1): KAGVTQTPRYLIKTRGQQVTLSCSPISGHRSVSWYQQTPGQGLQFLFEYFSETQRNKGNFPGRFSGRQFSNSRSEMNVSTLELGDSALYLCASTREGDEQFFGPGTRLTVL.